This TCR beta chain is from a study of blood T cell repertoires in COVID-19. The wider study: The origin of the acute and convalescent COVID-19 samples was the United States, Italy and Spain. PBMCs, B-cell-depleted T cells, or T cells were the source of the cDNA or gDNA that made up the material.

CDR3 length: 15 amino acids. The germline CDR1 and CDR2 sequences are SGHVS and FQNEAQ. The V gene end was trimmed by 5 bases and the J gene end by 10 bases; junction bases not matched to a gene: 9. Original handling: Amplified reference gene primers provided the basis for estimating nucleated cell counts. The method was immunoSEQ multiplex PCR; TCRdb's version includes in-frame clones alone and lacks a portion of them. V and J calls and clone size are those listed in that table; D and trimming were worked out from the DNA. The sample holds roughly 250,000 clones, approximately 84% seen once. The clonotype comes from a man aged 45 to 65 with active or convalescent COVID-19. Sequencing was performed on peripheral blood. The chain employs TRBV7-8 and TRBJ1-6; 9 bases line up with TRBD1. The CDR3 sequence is CASSPVGTGKSPLHF. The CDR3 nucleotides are TGTGCCAGCAGCCCAGTGGGGACAGGGAAATCACCCCTCCACTTT.